This entry is about one TCR beta chain. Its antigen remains undetermined. No base quality information exists; no much larger clone differs at one position. Ends trimmed: V by 5 bases, J by 3 bases; bases unmatched to a gene: 4. CDR1 and CDR2 were assigned from the germline V gene as SGHNT and YENEEA. Its CDR3 holds 14 amino acids, cysteine through phenylalanine. The sequence is cut down to CDR3 DNA, 42 bases in frame from base 1. The library was made by the immunoSEQ multiplex PCR assay. The table comes from immuneACCESS by way of TCRdb, which keeps in-frame sequences with V and J called. Part of the clones is missing from these tables; in studies checked, under half for an unresolved V gene and the rest for unknown reasons. The sample profile shows some 99,000 clones; 75% to 90% of them were found once. The ten largest clones take up roughly 1.9% of the sample. The sample belongs to a study of preoperative IRX-2 immunotherapy in early breast cancer (dated by TCRdb to about 2019).

Taken with the paper, the label for treatment or condition translates to: preoperative locoregional IRX-2 cytokine immunotherapy. The samples were obtained from a phase Ib study in which preoperative, locoregional IRX-2 cytokine immunotherapy intended to prime immune responses was tested. Donors were patients with early-stage breast cancer who received IRX-2 before surgery. The sample was tumor tissue, taken after IRX-2 immunotherapy. The TCR originated in a human donor with breast cancer. This receptor chain uses TRBV11-3 and TRBJ1-5; 7 middle bases align to TRBD1. The CDR3 protein sequence reads: CASSGTENNQPQHF. The DNA sequence follows: TGTGCCAGCAGCGGGACAGAGAACAATCAGCCCCAGCATTTT.